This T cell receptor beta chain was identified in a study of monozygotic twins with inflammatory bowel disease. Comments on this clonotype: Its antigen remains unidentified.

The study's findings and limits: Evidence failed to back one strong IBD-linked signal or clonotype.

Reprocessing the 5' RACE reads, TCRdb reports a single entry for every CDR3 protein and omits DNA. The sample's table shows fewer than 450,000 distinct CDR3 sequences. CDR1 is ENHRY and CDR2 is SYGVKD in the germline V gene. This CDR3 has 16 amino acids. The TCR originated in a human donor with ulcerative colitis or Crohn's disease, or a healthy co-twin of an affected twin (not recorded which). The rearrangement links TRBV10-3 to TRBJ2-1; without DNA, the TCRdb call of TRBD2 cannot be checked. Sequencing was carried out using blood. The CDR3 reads CAISDAAGSSYNEQFF.